This TCR beta chain stems from a study of shared clonotypes between healthy human individuals. Study context: Each donor had three CD4 naive, three CD4 memory, two CD8 naive and one CD8 memory plate. The study's findings and limits: Some clonotypes were shared by all four sorted-subset donors, while others were not shared. The non-shared ones had lower generation probabilities than the shared ones. The sharing of about 5.3% of naive CD4 clonotypes was seen across a few donors.

About this clone: What it binds is not known.

From germline, CDR1 is SEHNR and CDR2 FQNEAQ (reference sequence). Trimming took 4 bases from V and 8 from J, leaving 17 bases between them. The CDR3 extends over 14 amino acids. The study enrolled healthy HIV-negative adults without recent acute infections or vaccinations as donors. TCRdb's table, derived via immunoSEQ multiplex PCR, lists solely in-frame clones and lacks some. The sample records around 2.3 million clones, approximately 96% being singletons. The sequence came from a man between 18 and 29 years old in good health. Source material: naive CD4+ T cells sorted from blood. Subset denoted: CD45RA+ positively selected. The V gene is TRBV7-9, the J gene TRBJ1-2, with a weak D call TRBD1 (5 bases). In DNA form, the CDR3 reads TGTGCCAGCAGCTCGGGACGGGGGTGGTGGGGCTACACCTTC. Translating gives CASSSGRGWWGYTF. The full variable domain, in which reference TRBV7-9 and TRBJ1-2 provide the parts outside the CDR3, is DTGVSQNPRHKITKRGQNVTFRCDPISEHNRLYWYRQTLGQGPEFLTYFQNEAQLEKSRLLSDRFSAERPKGSFSTLEIQRTEQGDSAMYLCASSSGRGWWGYTFGSGTRLTVV.